This is a list of T cell receptor beta chains from one sample in a study of blood T cell repertoires in COVID-19. Only in-frame clones appear in the TCRdb table, and some are missing; sequencing was by immunoSEQ multiplex PCR. The profile shows over 250,000 clones, roughly 87% of them singletons. Sequencing was performed on PBMCs or T cells enriched from blood (not recorded which). The receptors were sampled from a young woman who had recovered from COVID-19. Each CDR3 is given with its conserved first and last residue. A D gene is named only where the DNA matches it firmly. Some rows mark clone size as missing; the rest say once, few, many or name a class of expanded clone.

CDR3	DNA	size	D	V	J
CASSLPIGTGLIAEAFF	TGTGCCAGCAGCTTACCTATCGGGACAGGGCTTATCGCTGAAGCTTTCTTT	-	TRBD1	TRBV11-2	TRBJ1-1
CASSQDRQDEQFF	TGTGCCAGCAGCCAAGATAGGCAGGATGAGCAGTTCTTC	-	-	TRBV3-1/TRBV3-2	TRBJ2-1
CASSLDYRVGGYGYTF	TGTGCCAGCAGTTTAGACTACAGGGTAGGAGGCTATGGCTACACCTTC	-	-	TRBV28	TRBJ1-2
CASSYYGGYEQYF	TGTGCCAGCAGTTACTACGGCGGTTACGAGCAGTACTTC	few	-	TRBV6-2/TRBV6-3	TRBJ2-7
CASRGLAGSAEQFF	TGTGCCAGCAGAGGGTTAGCGGGTTCGGCTGAGCAGTTCTTC	once	TRBD2	TRBV2	TRBJ2-1
CASSVGGVATDTQYF	TGTGCCAGCAGCGTAGGGGGGGTAGCCACAGATACGCAGTATTTT	-	-	TRBV9	TRBJ2-3
CASSPGQGSDTQYF	TGTGCCAGCAGCCCCGGACAGGGCTCAGATACGCAGTATTTT	-	TRBD1	TRBV7-3	TRBJ2-3
CASSFSEREQYF	TGTGCCAGCAGCTTCTCAGAGAGGGAGCAGTACTTC	-	-	TRBV11-2	TRBJ2-7
CASSQGVGQGTTEAFF	TGCGCCAGCAGCCAAGGAGTCGGGCAGGGGACCACTGAAGCTTTCTTT	once	-	TRBV4-1	TRBJ1-1
CASSIDASTDTQYF	TGTGCCAGTAGTATAGATGCGAGCACAGATACGCAGTATTTT	-	-	TRBV19	TRBJ2-3
CASSALALRGTDTQYF	TGTGCCAGTAGTGCACTAGCGTTAAGGGGTACAGATACGCAGTATTTT	-	TRBD2	TRBV19	TRBJ2-3
CASSPRDRGSQTNQPQHF	TGTGCCAGCTCACCCCGGGACAGGGGGAGCCAAACCAATCAGCCCCAGCATTTT	-	TRBD1	TRBV18	TRBJ1-5
CASSQTLAGEGGLDTQYF	TGTGCCAGCAGCCAAACCCTAGCGGGGGAAGGGGGATTAGATACGCAGTATTTT	-	TRBD2	TRBV4-2	TRBJ2-3
CASSLWDRVSYEQYF	TGTGCCAGCAGCTTGTGGGACAGGGTATCCTACGAGCAGTACTTC	-	TRBD1	TRBV5-6	TRBJ2-7
CASSDSSGGANEQFF	TGTGCCAGCAGTGACTCTAGCGGGGGGGCCAATGAGCAGTTCTTC	many	TRBD2	TRBV6-4	TRBJ2-1
CASSQPGGTQYF	TGCGCCAGCAGCCAACCCGGGGGGACCCAGTACTTC	-	-	TRBV4-3	TRBJ2-5
CASSPLTGVNEKLFF	TGTGCCAGCAGCCCCTTGACGGGGGTTAATGAAAAACTGTTTTTT	-	-	TRBV7-8	TRBJ1-4
CASSPEVPGQALFYGYTF	TGTGCCAGCAGCCCAGAGGTCCCGGGACAGGCCCTTTTCTATGGCTACACCTTC	-	TRBD1	TRBV7-8	TRBJ1-2
CASSQEHINSPLHF	TGTGCCAGCAGCCAAGAGCACATCAATTCACCCCTCCACTTT	-	-	TRBV14	TRBJ1-6
CASSLAGLAGYGEQFF	TGTGCCAGCAGCTTAGCGGGTCTAGCGGGGTACGGTGAGCAGTTCTTC	-	TRBD2	TRBV7-8	TRBJ2-1
CASSLARDILETQYF	TGCGCCAGCAGCTTGGCGAGGGACATCCTGGAGACCCAGTACTTC	-	-	TRBV5-1	TRBJ2-5
CASNPTVTAEAFF	TGTGCCAGTAATCCTACAGTAACCGCTGAAGCTTTCTTT	-	-	TRBV19	TRBJ1-1
CASSLSVQYEQYF	TGTGCCAGCAGCTTATCCGTCCAGTACGAGCAGTACTTC	-	-	TRBV11-2	TRBJ2-7
CASGLAYEQYF	TGTGCCAGCGGACTAGCGTACGAGCAGTACTTC	-	TRBD2	TRBV28	TRBJ2-7
CASNLGQGFSSSGNTIYF	TGTGCCAGCAACCTGGGACAGGGCTTTTCAAGCTCTGGAAACACCATATATTTT	-	TRBD1	TRBV7-2	TRBJ1-3
CASSPTGTGYEQYF	TGTGCCAGCAGCCCCACCGGGACAGGCTACGAGCAGTACTTC	-	TRBD1	TRBV28	TRBJ2-7
CASSRNPTGSGTEAFF	TGTGCCAGCAGCCGAAATCCGACAGGGAGTGGGACTGAAGCTTTCTTT	-	TRBD1	TRBV7-3	TRBJ1-1
CASSQGPSEGTGELFF	TGCGCCAGCAGCCAAGGGCCATCTGAGGGCACCGGGGAGCTGTTTTTT	-	-	TRBV4-3	TRBJ2-2
CATPHGNMNTEAFF	TGTGCCACCCCGCATGGCAACATGAACACTGAAGCTTTCTTT	-	-	TRBV7-3	TRBJ1-1
CASSRRTDSYTF	TGTGCCAGCAGTCGCCGGACAGACAGCTACACCTTC	-	-	TRBV12-3/TRBV12-4	TRBJ1-2
CASSSPGTGAYEQYF	TGTGCCAGCAGCTCTCCCGGGACAGGTGCCTACGAGCAGTACTTC	-	TRBD1	TRBV28	TRBJ2-7
CASSEFPGTDTQYF	TGTGCCAGCAGTGAATTTCCAGGCACAGATACGCAGTATTTT	-	-	TRBV2	TRBJ2-3
CATSRMLAGGGEETQYF	TGTGCCACCAGCAGGATGCTAGCGGGAGGGGGAGAAGAGACCCAGTACTTC	-	TRBD2	TRBV15	TRBJ2-5
CASERQGGPEAFF	TGTGCTTCAGAACGACAGGGGGGTCCTGAAGCTTTCTTT	-	TRBD1	TRBV30	TRBJ1-1
CASSPRVLGTDTQYF	TGTGCCAGCAGTCCGAGGGTACTCGGCACAGATACGCAGTATTTT	once	-	TRBV6-5	TRBJ2-3
CASSLRVAGGHEQYF	TGCGCCAGCAGCTTGAGGGTAGCGGGAGGCCACGAGCAGTACTTC	once	TRBD2	TRBV5-1	TRBJ2-7
CASSQAGGGYNEQFF	TGTGCCAGCAGCCAAGCGGGGGGGGGTTACAATGAGCAGTTCTTC	-	TRBD2	TRBV3-1/TRBV3-2	TRBJ2-1
CASSTTGAPNYGYTF	TGTGCCAGCAGTACGACAGGGGCACCAAACTATGGCTACACCTTC	-	TRBD1	TRBV28	TRBJ1-2
CASSLRQGAGYTF	TGCGCCAGCAGCTTAAGACAGGGGGCAGGCTACACCTTC	-	TRBD1	TRBV5-1	TRBJ1-2
CASSFLNRGHYQPQHF	TGTGCCAGCAGCTTTCTGAACAGGGGGCATTATCAGCCCCAGCATTTT	-	TRBD1	TRBV7-2	TRBJ1-5
CASSVGPGVGEQYF	TGTGCCAGCAGCGTAGGCCCAGGGGTGGGCGAGCAGTACTTC	-	-	TRBV9	TRBJ2-7
CASSQEGTGYQPQHF	TGTGCCAGCAGCCAAGAAGGGACAGGGTATCAGCCCCAGCATTTT	-	TRBD1	TRBV4-2	TRBJ1-5
CASSQSPEDTEAFF	TGCGCCAGCAGCCAATCCCCAGAGGACACTGAAGCTTTCTTT	-	-	TRBV4-1	TRBJ1-1
CASSTGQGTDTQYF	TGTGCCAGCAGTACGGGACAGGGTACCGATACGCAGTATTTT	-	TRBD1	TRBV2	TRBJ2-3
CASSLVAGDYTGELFF	TGCGCCAGCAGCTTGGTTGCGGGAGATTACACCGGGGAGCTGTTTTTT	-	TRBD2	TRBV5-1	TRBJ2-2
CASSYTGTGGGYTF	TGTGCCAGCAGTTACACGGGGACAGGCGGAGGCTACACCTTC	once	TRBD1	TRBV6-5	TRBJ1-2
CASSLADTEAFF	TGCGCCAGCAGCTTGGCCGACACTGAAGCTTTCTTT	-	-	TRBV5-1	TRBJ1-1
CASSVMGGNTEAFF	TGTGCCAGCAGCGTAATGGGAGGGAACACTGAAGCTTTCTTT	-	-	TRBV9	TRBJ1-1
CAWGDSRTEAFF	TGTGCCTGGGGAGACAGTCGGACTGAAGCTTTCTTT	-	-	TRBV30	TRBJ1-1